One sample yielded the 25 T cell receptor beta chains listed below, sequenced in a study of PD-1 blockade in classical Hodgkin lymphoma (dated by TCRdb to about 2020). Library preparation was by the immunoSEQ multiplex PCR assay. Imported from immuneACCESS, the table was reduced by TCRdb to in-frame sequences with V and J called. These copies leave out some clones; in studies compared against another copy, an unresolved V gene accounts for under half, and the cause of the remainder is not known. The sample profile shows about 34,000 clones; 76% of them were found once. The ten largest clones take up around 17% of the sample. The sample's time point label is to be understood as: cycle 2 day 1 (C2D1) of nivolumab. All trial patients had relapsed after autologous stem cell transplantation, with cohorts A, B and C differing in prior brentuximab vedotin exposure. The starting material was peripheral blood mononuclear cells (PBMCs), obtained before the second cycle of nivolumab. All receptors come from a human donor with classical Hodgkin lymphoma.

In this sample, this clone turned up a few times. In nucleotides, the CDR3 is TGTGCCAGCAGTGGGGGTCAGCCCCAGCATTTT. Translated, it gives CASSGGQPQHF. The chain uses TRBV6-1 and TRBJ1-5; D remains unclear. Germline V gives CDR1 MNHNS, CDR2 SASEGT. V was pared by 4 bases and J by 6 bases, with 4 bases between. The CDR3 loop spans 11 amino acids.

This rearrangement joins TRBV27 to TRBJ2-3; D is ambiguous. V gave up 3 bases and J gave up 4 bases, with 11 bases separating them. The CDR3 contains 14 residues. Germline V CDR1 and CDR2: MNHEY, SMNVEV (reference sequence). The CDR3 protein is CASSFGPHPDTQYF. The CDR3, as DNA: TGTGCCAGCAGTTTCGGCCCCCACCCAGATACGCAGTATTTT.

The V gene is TRBV2, the J gene TRBJ2-1, with D unclear. The CDR3 sequence is 16 residues long. The V gene's germline CDR1 is SNHLY and CDR2 FYNNEI. V dropped 4 bases and J dropped 0 bases, with 13 bases sitting between them. CDR3 nucleotide sequence: TGTGCCAGCAGTGGACTGGACCTATCCTCCTACAATGAGCAGTTCTTC. Its translation is CASSGLDLSSYNEQFF.

The V gene is TRBV18, the J gene TRBJ2-7; TRBD1 agrees at 9 bases. V lost 3 bases and J lost 3; bases outside the gene matches: 3. The germline V gene encodes CDR1 KGHSH and CDR2 LQKENI. CDR3 size: 14 residues. The CDR3 here is CASSPPGQGYEQYF. DNA of the CDR3: TGTGCCAGCTCACCTCCGGGACAGGGCTACGAGCAGTACTTC.

This rearrangement joins TRBV14 to TRBJ2-7, with 7 bases fitting TRBD1. CDR3 length: 16 residues. Trimming at V came to 1 base and at J to 6 bases, leaving 12 bases not matched to a gene. The germline V gene encodes CDR1 SGHDN and CDR2 FVKESK. CDR3 loop: CASSQVVGTVWGEQYF. The CDR3 DNA follows: TGTGCCAGCAGCCAAGTGGTAGGGACAGTATGGGGCGAGCAGTACTTC.

The rearrangement links TRBV25-1 to TRBJ1-2, with TRBD1 matching 9 bases. This CDR3 comprises 14 residues. Trimming at V came to 2 bases and at J to 9 bases, leaving 7 bases not matched to a gene. The germline V gene encodes CDR1 MGHDK and CDR2 SYGVNS. The CDR3 is CASSEPGQGRSYTF. The DNA for the CDR3 is TGTGCCAGCAGTGAACCGGGACAGGGAAGGAGCTACACCTTC.

The V and J genes are TRBV29-1 and TRBJ2-6, with D uncertain. Germline V gene sequence: CDR1 SQVTM, CDR2 ANQGSEA. CDR3 length: 13 amino acids. V lost 1 base to trimming and J lost 3 bases, with 4 bases between them. This CDR3 is CSVEADGANVLTF. The CDR3 DNA follows: TGCAGCGTTGAAGCGGATGGGGCCAACGTCCTGACTTTC.

CDR3 protein: CASSDLSGGAPPSTDTQYF. CDR3 nucleotides: TGCGCCAGCAGTGACCTGAGCGGGGGGGCCCCCCCTAGCACAGATACGCAGTATTTT. The chain carries TRBV10-2 and TRBJ2-3, with 10 bases matching TRBD2. The CDR3 runs 19 residues. Germline CDR1 is WSHSY and CDR2 is SAAADI. After removal of 3 bases from V and 0 bases from J, the junction contained 12 bases not matched to a gene.

This CDR3 is CASSQEETQYF. The CDR3 DNA is TGTGCCAGCAGCCAGGAAGAGACCCAGTACTTC. The rearrangement uses TRBV11-1 and TRBJ2-5; D uncertain. V shed 5 bases and J shed 3 bases, with 4 bases lying between them. From germline, CDR1 is SGHAT and CDR2 FQDESV (reference sequence). The CDR3 spans 11 residues.

The chain has TRBV30 and TRBJ2-3; 9 bases line up with TRBD2. The germline gives CDR1 GTSNPN, CDR2 SVGIG (reference sequence). V was clipped by 4 bases and J by 6 bases; unmatched bases: 8. CDR3 length equals 14 residues. The CDR3 region has the DNA TGTGCCTGGAATCTGGCGGGGGGGCACGATACGCAGTATTTT. This translates into CAWNLAGGHDTQYF.

J is TRBJ1-2 and V is TRBV6-5; 9 bases match TRBD1. This CDR3 spans 14 amino acids. Germline values: CDR1 MNHEY, CDR2 SVGAGI. V lost 5 bases, J lost 4 bases, and 5 bases stayed unmatched. The CDR3 DNA reads TGTGCCAGCAGTCCCAGGGACAGGGTCTATGGCTACACCTTC. Amino acid sequence: CASSPRDRVYGYTF.

The chain joins TRBV19 to TRBJ2-3, with D perhaps TRBD1 or TRBD2 (5 bases each). The V gene lost 4 bases and the J gene lost 15 bases, with 23 bases spanning the gap. The CDR3 extends over 14 amino acids. Germline CDR1 and CDR2: LNHDA and SQIVND (reference sequence). The CDR3 here is CASSRGSWGPITYF. Here the CDR3 DNA reads TGTGCCAGTAGTAGGGGGTCGTGGGGTCCCATCACCTATTTT.

This clone has a single count. The J gene is TRBJ1-2, the V gene TRBV4-3; 7 nucleotides align to TRBD1. Unmatched junction bases numbered 7, after V lost 1 base and J lost 2 bases. Germline assignment: CDR1 LGHNA and CDR2 YSLEER. The CDR3 covers 16 residues. CDR3 DNA: TGCGCCAGCAGCCAAGGGAATGACAGGGAAAACTATGGCTACACCTTC. This translates into CASSQGNDRENYGYTF.

The chain employs TRBV7-2 and TRBJ2-3, with 14 bases matching TRBD2. J gave up 4 bases and V 5 bases, and 5 bases lay outside the gene matches. Germline V gene lookup returns CDR1 SGHTA and CDR2 FQGNSA. The CDR3 sequence is 16 residues long. CDR3 nucleotides: TGTGCCAGCAGCCTAGGGACTAGCGGGGGCGCAGATACGCAGTATTTT. It translates to CASSLGTSGGADTQYF.

The chain joins TRBV6-1 to TRBJ2-1, with D maybe TRBD2 (7 bases). Between the trimmed V and J ends, which lost 4 bases and 0 bases, there was a span of 13 bases. CDR3 size: 16 residues. CDR1 is MNHNS and CDR2 is SASEGT in the germline V gene. The DNA for the CDR3 is TGTGCCAGCAGTGGTGGGGGGGGGCGCTCCTACAATGAGCAGTTCTTC. Amino acids: CASSGGGGRSYNEQFF.

The chain carries TRBV7-3 and TRBJ2-1, with D perhaps matching TRBD1 (6 bases). The germline CDR1 and CDR2 sequences are SGHTA and FQGTGA. This CDR3 is built from 15 residues. Between the trimmed V and J ends, which lost 1 base and 2 bases, there was a span of 9 bases. The CDR3 bases are TGTGCCAGCAGCTTAAACAGGGCAGCCTACAATGAGCAGTTCTTC. It is translated as CASSLNRAAYNEQFF.

The chain combines TRBV11-2 with TRBJ2-5; TRBD1 agrees at 9 bases. This CDR3 region has 17 residues. Germline assignment: CDR1 SGHAT and CDR2 FQNNGV. V was pared by 3 bases and J by 1 base, with 9 bases of the junction left unmatched. CDR3 sequence (DNA): TGTGCCAGCAGCTTCCTAAAAACGACAGGGGGCCAAGAGACCCAGTACTTC. Encoded protein: CASSFLKTTGGQETQYF.

The V gene is TRBV19, the J gene TRBJ1-5; 7 bases match TRBD1. Germline V gene data show CDR1 as LNHDA and CDR2 as SQIVND (reference sequence). The CDR3 has 15 residues. J lost 2 bases, V lost 5 bases, and 6 bases had no gene match. CDR3 coding DNA: TGTGCCAGTAGTCCCTGGACAGGCGGCAATCAGCCCCAGCATTTT. It codes for CASSPWTGGNQPQHF. The full variable domain, in which reference TRBV19 and TRBJ1-5 provide the parts outside the CDR3, is DGGITQSPKYLFRKEGQNVTLSCEQNLNHDAMYWYRQDPGQGLRLIYYSQIVNDFQKGDIAEGYSVSREKKESFPLTVTSAQKNPTAFYLCASSPWTGGNQPQHFGDGTRLSIL.

The genes are TRBV10-1 and TRBJ1-5, with 9 bases matching TRBD1. CDR3 size: 14 residues. Germline loops: CDR1 WNHNN, CDR2 SYGVQD (reference sequence). V gave up 4 bases and J gave up 6 bases; unmatched junction bases: 4. CDR3 bases: TGCGCCAGCAGTGGGGGACAGGGAATTCAGCCCCAGCATTTT. Translated: CASSGGQGIQPQHF.

This chain joins TRBV18 and TRBJ2-1; TRBD1 agrees at 12 bases. Losses at the gene ends were 3 bases for V and 5 bases for J; bases not matched to a gene: 5. This CDR3 contains 16 residues. In germline, CDR1 is KGHSH, CDR2 LQKENI. CDR3 DNA: TGTGCCAGCTCACCGCCGGGACAGGGGGCTGACAATGAGCAGTTCTTC. Protein: CASSPPGQGADNEQFF.

The chain uses TRBV4-1 and TRBJ2-1, with 14 positions matching TRBD2. The V and J ends lost 4 bases and 0 bases, in that order; junction bases with no gene match: 5. The CDR3 covers 18 residues. Germline CDR1 and CDR2: MGHRA and YSYEKL. In DNA form, the CDR3 reads TGCGCCAGCAGCCTCCGACTAGCGGGGGGGAGCTCCTACAATGAGCAGTTCTTC. Its protein product is CASSLRLAGGSSYNEQFF.

This clone is deemed medium-sized. The J gene is TRBJ1-6, the V gene TRBV5-1; the D gene is possibly TRBD1 (6 bases). CDR1 is SGHRS, CDR2 YFSETQ, per germline. The CDR3 runs 14 residues. With 2 bases removed from V and 11 bases from J, the gap between germline ends came to 14 bases. As DNA, the CDR3 is TGCGCCAGCAGCTTATGGGGCCCAGGGGCACCCCTCCACTTT. Residues: CASSLWGPGAPLHF.

As DNA, the CDR3 is TGTGCCAGCAGCCGCGACTATGCGGATACGCAGTATTTT. Residues: CASSRDYADTQYF. V and J are TRBV13 and TRBJ2-3, with D tentatively TRBD2 (5 bases). V was shortened by 5 bases and J by 6 bases, with 12 bases between the two germline ends. Germline V gene lookup returns CDR1 PRHDT and CDR2 FYEKMQ (reference sequence). CDR3 length equals 13 residues.

CDR3 nucleotides: TGCGCCAGCAGCCAAGATAACGAGGCAACTAATGAAAAACTGTTTTTT. Translating it yields CASSQDNEATNEKLFF. The chain uses TRBV4-1 and TRBJ1-4, with unresolved D. Germline-derived CDR1 and CDR2 are MGHRA and YSYEKL. This CDR3 spans 16 amino acids. V dropped 0 bases and J dropped 0 bases, with 8 bases sitting between them.

This chain links TRBV11-2 with TRBJ2-7; D unclear. Deletions cut 1 base from V and 2 bases from J, with 6 bases between. There are 13 residues in the CDR3. CDR1 and CDR2 (germline): SGHAT, FQNNGV. The CDR3 DNA reads as TGTGCCAGCAGCTTAGGAATAACCTACGAGCAGTACTTC. This sequence encodes CASSLGITYEQYF.